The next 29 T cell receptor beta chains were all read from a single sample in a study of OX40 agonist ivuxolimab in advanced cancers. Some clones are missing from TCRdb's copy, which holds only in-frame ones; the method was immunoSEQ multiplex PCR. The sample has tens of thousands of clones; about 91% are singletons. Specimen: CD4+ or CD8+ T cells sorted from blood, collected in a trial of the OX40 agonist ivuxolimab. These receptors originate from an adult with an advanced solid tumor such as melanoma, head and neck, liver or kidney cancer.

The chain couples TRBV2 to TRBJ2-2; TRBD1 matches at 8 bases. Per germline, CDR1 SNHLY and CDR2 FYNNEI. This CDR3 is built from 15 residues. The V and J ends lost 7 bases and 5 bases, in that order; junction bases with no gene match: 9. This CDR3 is CASTIHRGITGELFF. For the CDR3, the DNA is TGTGCCAGCACTATACACAGGGGGATTACCGGGGAGCTGTTTTTT.

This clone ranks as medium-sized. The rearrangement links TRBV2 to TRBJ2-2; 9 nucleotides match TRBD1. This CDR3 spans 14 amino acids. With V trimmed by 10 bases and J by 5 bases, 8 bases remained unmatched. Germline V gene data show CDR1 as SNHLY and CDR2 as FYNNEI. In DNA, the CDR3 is TGTGCCACCCAACAGGGGGCAACGACCGGGGAGCTGTTTTTT. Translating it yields CATQQGATTGELFF. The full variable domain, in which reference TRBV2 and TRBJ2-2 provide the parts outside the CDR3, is EPEVTQTPSHQVTQMGQEVILRCVPISNHLYFYWYRQILGQKVEFLVSFYNNEISEKSEIFDDQFSVERPDGSNFTLKIRSTKLEDSAMYFCATQQGATTGELFFGEGSRLTVL.

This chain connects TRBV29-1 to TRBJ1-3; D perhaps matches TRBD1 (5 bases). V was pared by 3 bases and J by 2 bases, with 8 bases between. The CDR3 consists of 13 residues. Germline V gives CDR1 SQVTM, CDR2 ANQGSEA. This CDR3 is CSVERRAGNTIYF. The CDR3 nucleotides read TGCAGCGTTGAGCGCAGGGCTGGAAACACCATATATTTT.

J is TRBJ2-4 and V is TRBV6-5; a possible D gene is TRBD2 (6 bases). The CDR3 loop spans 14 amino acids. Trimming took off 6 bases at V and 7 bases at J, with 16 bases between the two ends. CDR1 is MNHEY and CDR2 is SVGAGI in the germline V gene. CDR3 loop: CASRVGGIGNIQYF. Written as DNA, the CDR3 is TGTGCCAGCAGGGTCGGGGGAATTGGGAACATTCAGTACTTC.

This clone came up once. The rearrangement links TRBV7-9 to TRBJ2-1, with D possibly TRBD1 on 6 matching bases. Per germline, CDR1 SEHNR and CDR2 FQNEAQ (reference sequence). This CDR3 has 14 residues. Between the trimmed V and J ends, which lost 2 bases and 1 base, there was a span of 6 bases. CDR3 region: CASSLQGSYNEQFF. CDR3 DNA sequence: TGTGCCAGCAGCTTACAGGGGTCCTACAATGAGCAGTTCTTC.

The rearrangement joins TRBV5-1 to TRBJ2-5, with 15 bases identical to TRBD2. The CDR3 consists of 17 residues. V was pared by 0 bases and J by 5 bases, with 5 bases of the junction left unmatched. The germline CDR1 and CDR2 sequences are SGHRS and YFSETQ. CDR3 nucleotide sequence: TGCGCCAGCAGCTTGGCGGGACTAGCGGGAGGAGGTGAGACCCAGTACTTC. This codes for CASSLAGLAGGGETQYF.

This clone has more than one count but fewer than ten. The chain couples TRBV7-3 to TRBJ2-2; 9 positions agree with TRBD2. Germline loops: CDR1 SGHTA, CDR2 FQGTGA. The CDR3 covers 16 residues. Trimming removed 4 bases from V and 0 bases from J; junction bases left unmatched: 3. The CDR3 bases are TGTGCCAGCAGCTCAGCGGGAGGATCGAACACCGGGGAGCTGTTTTTT. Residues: CASSSAGGSNTGELFF.

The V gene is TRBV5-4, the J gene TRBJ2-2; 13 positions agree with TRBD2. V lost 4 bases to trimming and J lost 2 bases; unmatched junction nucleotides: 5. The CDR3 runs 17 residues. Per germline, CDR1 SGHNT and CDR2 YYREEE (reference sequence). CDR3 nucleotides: TGTGCCAGCAGCCCGACTAGCGGGAGGTCCAACACCGGGGAGCTGTTTTTT. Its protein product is CASSPTSGRSNTGELFF. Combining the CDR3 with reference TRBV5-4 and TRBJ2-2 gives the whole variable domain ETGVTQSPTHLIKTRGQQVTLRCSSQSGHNTVSWYQQALGQGPQFIFQYYREEENGRGNFPPRFSGLQFPNYSSELNVNALELDDSALYLCASSPTSGRSNTGELFFGEGSRLTVL.

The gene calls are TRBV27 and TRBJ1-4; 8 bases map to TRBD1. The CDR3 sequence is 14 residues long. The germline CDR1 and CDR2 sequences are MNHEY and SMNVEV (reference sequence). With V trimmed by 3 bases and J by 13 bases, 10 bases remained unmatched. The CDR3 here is CASSFRTGNGVLFF. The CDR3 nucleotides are TGTGCCAGCAGTTTCAGGACAGGGAACGGAGTACTGTTTTTT.

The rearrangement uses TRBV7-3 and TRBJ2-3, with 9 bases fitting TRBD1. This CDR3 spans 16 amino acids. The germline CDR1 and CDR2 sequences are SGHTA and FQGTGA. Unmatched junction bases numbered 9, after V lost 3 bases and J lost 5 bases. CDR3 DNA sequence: TGTGCCAGCAGCTTGAGAGGGACAGGGACGAGAGATACGCAGTATTTT. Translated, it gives CASSLRGTGTRDTQYF.

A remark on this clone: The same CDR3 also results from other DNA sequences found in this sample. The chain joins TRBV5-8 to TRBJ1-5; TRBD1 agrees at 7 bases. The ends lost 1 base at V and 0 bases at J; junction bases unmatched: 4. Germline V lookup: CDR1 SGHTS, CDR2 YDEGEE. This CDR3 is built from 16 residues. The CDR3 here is CASSLRQGYSNQPQHF. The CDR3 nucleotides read TGTGCCAGCAGCTTGAGACAGGGCTATAGCAATCAGCCCCAGCATTTT.

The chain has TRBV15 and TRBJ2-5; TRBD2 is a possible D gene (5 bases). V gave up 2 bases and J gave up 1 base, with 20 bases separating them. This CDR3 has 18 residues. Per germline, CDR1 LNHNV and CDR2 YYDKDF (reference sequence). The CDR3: CATSRSRWELMGQETQYF. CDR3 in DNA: TGTGCCACCAGCAGATCTCGTTGGGAGCTCATGGGCCAAGAGACCCAGTACTTC.

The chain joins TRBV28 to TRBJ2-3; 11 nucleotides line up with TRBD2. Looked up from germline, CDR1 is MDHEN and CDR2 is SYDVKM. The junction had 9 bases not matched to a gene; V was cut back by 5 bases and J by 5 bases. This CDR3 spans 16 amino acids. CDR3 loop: CASSRAIAGGRDTQYF. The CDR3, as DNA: TGTGCCAGCAGTAGGGCAATAGCGGGGGGGCGAGATACGCAGTATTTT.

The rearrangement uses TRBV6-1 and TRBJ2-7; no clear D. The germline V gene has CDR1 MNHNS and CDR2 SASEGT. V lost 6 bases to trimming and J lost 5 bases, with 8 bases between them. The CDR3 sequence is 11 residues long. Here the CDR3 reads CASSPADEQYF. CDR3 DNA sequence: TGTGCCAGCAGCCCTGCGGACGAGCAGTACTTC.

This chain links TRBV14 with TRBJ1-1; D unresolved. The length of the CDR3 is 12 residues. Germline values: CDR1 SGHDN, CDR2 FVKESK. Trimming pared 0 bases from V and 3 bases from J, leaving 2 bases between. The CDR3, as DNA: TGTGCCAGCAGCCAAGATTACACTGAAGCTTTCTTT. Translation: CASSQDYTEAFF. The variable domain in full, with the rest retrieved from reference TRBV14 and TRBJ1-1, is EAGVTQFPSHSVIEKGQTVTLRCDPISGHDNLYWYRRVMGKEIKFLLHFVKESKQDESGMPNNRFLAERTGGTYSTLKVQPAELEDSGVYFCASSQDYTEAFFGQGTRLTVV.

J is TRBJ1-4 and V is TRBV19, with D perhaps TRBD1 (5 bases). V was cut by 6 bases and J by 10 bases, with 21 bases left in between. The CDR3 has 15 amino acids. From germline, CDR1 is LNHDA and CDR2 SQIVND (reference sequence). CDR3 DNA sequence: TGTGCCAGTAGCCGAGCGGAGACAGTTCGTGGAAAACTGTTTTTT. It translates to CASSRAETVRGKLFF.

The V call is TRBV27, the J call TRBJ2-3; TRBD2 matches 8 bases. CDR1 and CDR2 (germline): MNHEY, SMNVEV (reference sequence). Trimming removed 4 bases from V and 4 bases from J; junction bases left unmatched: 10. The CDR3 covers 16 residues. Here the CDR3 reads CASSSLGTSSADTQYF. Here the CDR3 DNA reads TGTGCCAGCAGTTCGTTGGGGACTAGTAGCGCAGATACGCAGTATTTT.

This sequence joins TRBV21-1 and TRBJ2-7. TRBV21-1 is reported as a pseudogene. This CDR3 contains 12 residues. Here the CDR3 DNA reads TGTGCCAGCAGGCTTCTTCCTCGCGAGCAGTACTTC. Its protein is CASRLLPREQYF.

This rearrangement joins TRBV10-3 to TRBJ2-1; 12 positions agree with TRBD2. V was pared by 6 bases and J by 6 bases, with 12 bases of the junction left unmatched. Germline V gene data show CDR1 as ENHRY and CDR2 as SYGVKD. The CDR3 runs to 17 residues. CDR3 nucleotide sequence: TGTGCCATCAGCCCCCCGGCGCCGGGACTAGCGGGCAATGAGCAGTTCTTC. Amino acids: CAISPPAPGLAGNEQFF.

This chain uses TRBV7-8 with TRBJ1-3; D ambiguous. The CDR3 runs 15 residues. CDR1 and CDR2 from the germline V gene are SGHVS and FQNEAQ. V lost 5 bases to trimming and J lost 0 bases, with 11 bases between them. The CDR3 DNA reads TGTGCCAGCAGCACCGGACGGCCCTCTGGAAACACCATATATTTT. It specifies CASSTGRPSGNTIYF.

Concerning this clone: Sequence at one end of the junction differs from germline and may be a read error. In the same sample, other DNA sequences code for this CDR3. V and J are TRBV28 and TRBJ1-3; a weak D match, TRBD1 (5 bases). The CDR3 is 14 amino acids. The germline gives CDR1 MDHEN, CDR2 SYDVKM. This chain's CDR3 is CASSFPGGGNTIYF. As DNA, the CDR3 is TGCGCCAGCAGTTTTCCGGGGGGGGGAAACACCATATATTTT.

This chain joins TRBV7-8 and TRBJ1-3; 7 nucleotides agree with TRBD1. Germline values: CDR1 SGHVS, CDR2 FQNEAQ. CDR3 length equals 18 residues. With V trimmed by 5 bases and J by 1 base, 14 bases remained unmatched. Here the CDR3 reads CASSGDGQVVISGNTIYF. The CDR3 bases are TGTGCCAGCAGCGGTGATGGACAGGTTGTAATTTCTGGAAACACCATATATTTT. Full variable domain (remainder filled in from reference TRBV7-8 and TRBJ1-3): GAGVSQSPRYKVAKRGQDVALRCDPISGHVSLFWYQQALGQGPEFLTYFQNEAQLDKSGLPSDRFFAERPEGSVSTLKIQRTQQEDSAVYLCASSGDGQVVISGNTIYFGEGSWLTVV.

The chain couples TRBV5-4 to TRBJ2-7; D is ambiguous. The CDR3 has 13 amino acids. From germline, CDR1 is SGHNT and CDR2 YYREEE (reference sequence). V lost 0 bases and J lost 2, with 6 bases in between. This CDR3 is CASSLDLAYEQYF. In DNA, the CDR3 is TGTGCCAGCAGCTTGGACTTGGCCTACGAGCAGTACTTC. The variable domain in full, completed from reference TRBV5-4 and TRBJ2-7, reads ETGVTQSPTHLIKTRGQQVTLRCSSQSGHNTVSWYQQALGQGPQFIFQYYREEENGRGNFPPRFSGLQFPNYSSELNVNALELDDSALYLCASSLDLAYEQYFGPGTRLTVT.

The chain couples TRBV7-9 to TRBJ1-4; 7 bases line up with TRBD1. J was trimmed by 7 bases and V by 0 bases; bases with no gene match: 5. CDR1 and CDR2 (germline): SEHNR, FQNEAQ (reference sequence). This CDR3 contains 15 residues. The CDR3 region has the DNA TGTGCCAGCAGCTTAGCGAAGGGGGCTGGTGAAAAACTGTTTTTT. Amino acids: CASSLAKGAGEKLFF.

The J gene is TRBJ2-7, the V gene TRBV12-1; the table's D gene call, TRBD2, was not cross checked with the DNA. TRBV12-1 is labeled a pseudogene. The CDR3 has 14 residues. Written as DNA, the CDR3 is TGTGCCAGCATCCCTAGCGGGGTCTCCTACGAGCAGTACTTC. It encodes CASIPSGVSYEQYF.

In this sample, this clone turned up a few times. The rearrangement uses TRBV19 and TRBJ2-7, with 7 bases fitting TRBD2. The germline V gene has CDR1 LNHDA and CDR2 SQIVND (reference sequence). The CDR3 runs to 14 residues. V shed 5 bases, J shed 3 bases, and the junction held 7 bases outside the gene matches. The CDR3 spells CASSRAGEGYEQYF. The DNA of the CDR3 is TGTGCCAGTAGTCGCGCGGGAGAGGGCTACGAGCAGTACTTC.

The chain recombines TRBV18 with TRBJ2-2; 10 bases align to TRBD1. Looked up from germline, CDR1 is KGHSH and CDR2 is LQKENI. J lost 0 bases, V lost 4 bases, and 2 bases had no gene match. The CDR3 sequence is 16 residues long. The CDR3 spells CASSRGQGSNTGELFF. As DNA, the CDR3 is TGTGCCAGCTCACGGGGACAGGGGTCGAACACCGGGGAGCTGTTTTTT. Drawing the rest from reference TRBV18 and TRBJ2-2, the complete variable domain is NAGVMQNPRHLVRRRGQEARLRCSPMKGHSHVYWYRQLPEEGLKFMVYLQKENIIDESGMPKERFSAEFPKEGPSILRIQQVVRGDSAAYFCASSRGQGSNTGELFFGEGSRLTVL.

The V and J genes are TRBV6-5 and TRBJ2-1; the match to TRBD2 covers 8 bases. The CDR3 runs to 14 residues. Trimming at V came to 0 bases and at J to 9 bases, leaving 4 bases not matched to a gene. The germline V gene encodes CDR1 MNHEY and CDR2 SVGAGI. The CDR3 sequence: CASSYSSGIAEQFF. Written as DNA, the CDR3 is TGTGCCAGCAGTTACTCTAGCGGGATTGCTGAGCAGTTCTTC.

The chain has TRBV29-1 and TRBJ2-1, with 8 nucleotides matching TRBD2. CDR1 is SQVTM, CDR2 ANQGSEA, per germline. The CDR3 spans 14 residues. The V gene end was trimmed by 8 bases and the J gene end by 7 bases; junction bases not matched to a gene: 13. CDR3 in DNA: TGCAGCTCCTACAGCCGCGGGAGGCCAAATGAGCAGTTCTTC. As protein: CSSYSRGRPNEQFF.